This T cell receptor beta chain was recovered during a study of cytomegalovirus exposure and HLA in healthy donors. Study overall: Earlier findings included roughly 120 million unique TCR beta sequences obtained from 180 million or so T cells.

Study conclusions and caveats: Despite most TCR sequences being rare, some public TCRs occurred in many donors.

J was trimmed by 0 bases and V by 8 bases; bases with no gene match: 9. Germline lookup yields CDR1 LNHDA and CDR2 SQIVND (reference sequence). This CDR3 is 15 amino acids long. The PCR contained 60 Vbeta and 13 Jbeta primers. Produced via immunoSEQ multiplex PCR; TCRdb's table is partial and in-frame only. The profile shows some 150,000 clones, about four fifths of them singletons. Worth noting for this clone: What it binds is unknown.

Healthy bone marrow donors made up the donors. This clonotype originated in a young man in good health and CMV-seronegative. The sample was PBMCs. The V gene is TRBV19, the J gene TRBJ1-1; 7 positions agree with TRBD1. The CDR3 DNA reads TGTGCCAGTCGTGGGACAGCGATCATGAACACTGAAGCTTTCTTT. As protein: CASRGTAIMNTEAFF.